The entry below describes one T cell receptor (beta chain). Its antigen is unidentified. A much larger clone sits a single nucleotide away, making a read error possible. CDR3 length equals 15 residues. CDR1 is SGHTA and CDR2 is FQGNSA in the germline V gene. This sample is drawn from a study of T cell repertoires in cytomegalovirus infection. Study in general: Based on public TCR beta signatures, there were indications of CMV infection and of a matching HLA type. Study-wide findings and caveats: Cumulative frequency of public TCR beta families picked out carriers of CMV plus the relevant HLA.

TCRdb redid the calling of the reads with MiXCR, one entry per CDR3 protein. The repertoire includes 290,000 or so distinct CDR3 sequences, about 25% of them detected once, and about 15% sits in the top ten. The receptor was isolated from a human donor in good health (CMV status not recorded). Some clones in this sample may be carry-over from other donors' samples. Material: PBMCs. The chain uses TRBV7-2 and TRBJ1-2; D is uncertain. The CDR3 DNA follows: TGTGCCAGCAACTTAAATCGGGGATATAACTATGGCTACACCTTC. Protein sequence: CASNLNRGYNYGYTF.